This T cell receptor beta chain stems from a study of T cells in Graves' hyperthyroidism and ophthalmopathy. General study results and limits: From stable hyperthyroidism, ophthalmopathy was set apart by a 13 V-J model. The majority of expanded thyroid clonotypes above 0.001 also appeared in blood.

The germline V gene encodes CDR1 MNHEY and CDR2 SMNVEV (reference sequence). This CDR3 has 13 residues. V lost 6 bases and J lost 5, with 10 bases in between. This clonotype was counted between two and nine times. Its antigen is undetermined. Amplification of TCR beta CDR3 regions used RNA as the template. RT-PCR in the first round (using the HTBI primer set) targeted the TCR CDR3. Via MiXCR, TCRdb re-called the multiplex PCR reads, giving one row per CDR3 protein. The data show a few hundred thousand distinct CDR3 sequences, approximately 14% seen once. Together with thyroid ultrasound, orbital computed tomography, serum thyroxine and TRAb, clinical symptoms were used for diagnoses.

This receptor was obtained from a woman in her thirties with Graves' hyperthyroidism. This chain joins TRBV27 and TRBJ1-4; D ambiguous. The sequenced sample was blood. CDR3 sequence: CASRGVTNEKLFF. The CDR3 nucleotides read TGTGCCAGCAGGGGCGTAACGAATGAAAAACTGTTTTTT. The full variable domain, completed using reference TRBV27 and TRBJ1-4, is EAQVTQNPRYLITVTGKKLTVTCSQNMNHEYMSWYRQDPGLGLRQIYYSMNVEVTDKGDVPEGYKVSRKEKRNFPLILESPSPNQTSLYFCASRGVTNEKLFFGSGTQLSVL.